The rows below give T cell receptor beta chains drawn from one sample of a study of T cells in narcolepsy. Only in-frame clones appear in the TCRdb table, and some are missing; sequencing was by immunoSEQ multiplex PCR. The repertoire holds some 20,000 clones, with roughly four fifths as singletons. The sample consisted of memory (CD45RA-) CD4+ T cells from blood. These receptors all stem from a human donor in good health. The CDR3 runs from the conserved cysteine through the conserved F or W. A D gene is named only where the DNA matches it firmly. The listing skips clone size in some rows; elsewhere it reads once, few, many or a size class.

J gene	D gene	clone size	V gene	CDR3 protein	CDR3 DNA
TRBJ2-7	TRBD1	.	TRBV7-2	CASSPQGAGHEQYF	TGTGCCAGCAGCCCACAGGGGGCGGGACACGAGCAGTACTTC
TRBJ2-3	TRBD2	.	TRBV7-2	CASSYLERGGLPPTDTQYF	TGTGCCAGCAGCTACTTGGAGCGGGGGGGCCTCCCCCCGACAGATACGCAGTATTTT
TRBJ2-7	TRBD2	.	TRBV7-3	CASSFLAGGAYEQYF	TGTGCCAGCAGCTTCCTAGCGGGGGGCGCCTACGAGCAGTACTTC
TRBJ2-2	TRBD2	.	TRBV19	CASNPSGRGTGELFF	TGTGCCAGTAACCCTAGCGGGAGAGGCACCGGGGAGCTGTTTTTT
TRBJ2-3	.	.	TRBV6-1	CASKGQWADTQYF	TGTGCCAGCAAAGGACAGTGGGCAGATACGCAGTATTTT
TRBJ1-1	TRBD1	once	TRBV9	CASSAPTGLATEAFF	TGTGCCAGCAGCGCTCCGACAGGGTTAGCCACTGAAGCTTTCTTT
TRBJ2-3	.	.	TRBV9	CASSRTSTDTQYF	TGTGCCAGCTCTCGGACTAGCACAGATACGCAGTATTTT
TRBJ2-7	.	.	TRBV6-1	CASSPKRGLPREQYF	TGTGCCAGCAGTCCCAAGAGGGGACTTCCAAGGGAGCAGTACTTC
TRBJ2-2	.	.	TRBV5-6	CASSLNAGTRELFF	TGTGCCAGCAGCTTGAACGCGGGAACAAGGGAGCTGTTTTTT
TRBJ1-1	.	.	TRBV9	CASSVAGQPREAFF	TGTGCCAGCAGCGTAGCCGGACAGCCCCGTGAAGCTTTCTTT
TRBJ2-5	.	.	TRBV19	CASSIGTDSGTQYF	TGTGCCAGTAGTATCGGCACGGACAGCGGGACCCAGTACTTC
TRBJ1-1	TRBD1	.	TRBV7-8	CASSPQGSMNTEAFF	TGTGCCAGCAGCCCACAGGGGTCGATGAACACTGAAGCTTTCTTT
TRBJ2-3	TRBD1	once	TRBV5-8	CASSKGTAASTDTQYF	TGTGCCAGCAGCAAAGGGACAGCCGCTAGCACAGATACGCAGTATTTT
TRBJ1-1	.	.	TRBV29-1	CSVGLGTAVTEAFF	TGCAGCGTTGGATTGGGTACGGCTGTCACTGAAGCTTTCTTT
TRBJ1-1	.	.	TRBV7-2	CASSVGRNTEAFF	TGTGCCAGCAGCGTCGGACGGAACACTGAAGCTTTCTTT
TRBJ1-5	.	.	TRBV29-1	CSVGDSNQPQHF	TGCAGCGTGGGGGATAGCAATCAGCCCCAGCATTTT
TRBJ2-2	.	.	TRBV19	CASSIRSNTGELFF	TGTGCCAGTAGTATTAGGTCGAACACCGGGGAGCTGTTTTTT
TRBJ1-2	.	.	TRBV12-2	CASRLGARAGVRGYTF	TGTGCAAGTCGCTTGGGGGCCAGGGCAGGCGTCCGGGGCTACACCTTC
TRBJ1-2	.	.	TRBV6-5	CASGPVGGGFGYTF	TGTGCCAGCGGACCCGTGGGGGGCGGTTTTGGCTACACCTTC
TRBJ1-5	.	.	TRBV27	CASSLRRDGNQPQHF	TGTGCCAGCAGCCTTAGGAGGGATGGCAATCAGCCCCAGCATTTT
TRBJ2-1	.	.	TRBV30	CAWSVFRGNEQFF	TGTGCCTGGAGTGTTTTTCGGGGCAATGAGCAGTTCTTC
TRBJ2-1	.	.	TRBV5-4	CASSIGGFSYNEQFF	TGTGCCAGCAGCATAGGGGGTTTTTCCTACAATGAGCAGTTCTTC
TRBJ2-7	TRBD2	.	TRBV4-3	CASSQVVRGAGLIRYEQYF	TGCGCCAGCAGCCAAGTTGTGCGGGGGGCCGGATTAATTAGGTACGAGCAGTACTTC
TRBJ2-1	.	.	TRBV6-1	CASRRDSANEQFF	TGTGCCAGCAGACGGGACTCCGCCAATGAGCAGTTCTTC
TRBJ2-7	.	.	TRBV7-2	CASAPTRDLSYEQYF	TGTGCCAGCGCCCCGACTAGGGACCTCTCCTACGAGCAGTACTTC
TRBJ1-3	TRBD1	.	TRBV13	CASSGGQTSSGNTIYF	TGTGCCAGCAGCGGGGGACAGACGAGCTCTGGAAACACCATATATTTT
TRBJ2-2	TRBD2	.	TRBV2	CASKLAVNTGELFF	TGTGCCAGCAAACTAGCGGTAAATACCGGGGAGCTGTTTTTT
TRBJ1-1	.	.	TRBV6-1	CASSSQGGAEAFF	TGTGCCAGCAGCTCACAGGGAGGGGCTGAAGCTTTCTTT
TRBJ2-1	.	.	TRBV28	CASMTGQGGYNEQFF	TGTGCCAGCATGACAGGGCAGGGGGGTTACAATGAGCAGTTCTTC
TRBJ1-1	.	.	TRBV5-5	CASSQGPNTEAFF	TGTGCCAGCAGCCAGGGGCCGAACACTGAAGCTTTCTTT
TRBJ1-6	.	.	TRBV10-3	CAISEQNSPLHF	TGTGCCATCAGTGAGCAGAATTCACCCCTCCACTTT
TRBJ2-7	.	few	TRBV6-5	CASSSGPGPYEQYF	TGTGCCAGCAGCTCCGGGCCGGGTCCCTACGAGCAGTACTTC
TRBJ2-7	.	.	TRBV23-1	CASSHGYEQYF	TGCGCCAGCAGTCATGGGTACGAGCAGTACTTC
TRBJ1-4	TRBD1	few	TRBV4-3	CASSTWAGGDNEKLFF	TGCGCCAGCAGCACGTGGGCAGGGGGCGACAATGAAAAACTGTTTTTT
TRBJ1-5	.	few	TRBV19	CASNSRDPSNQPQHF	TGTGCCAGTAACAGCAGGGATCCTAGCAATCAGCCCCAGCATTTT
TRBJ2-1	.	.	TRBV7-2	CASTKGRAAYNEQFF	TGTGCCAGCACCAAAGGACGGGCGGCCTACAATGAGCAGTTCTTC
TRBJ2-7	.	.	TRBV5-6	CASSLESAIEQYF	TGTGCCAGCAGCTTGGAATCAGCTATAGAGCAGTACTTC
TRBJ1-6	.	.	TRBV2	CASSDPVNSPLHF	TGTGCCAGCAGTGACCCGGTTAATTCACCCCTCCACTTT
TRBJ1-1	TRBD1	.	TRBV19	CASRDRVVPEAFF	TGTGCCAGTAGAGACAGGGTGGTTCCTGAAGCTTTCTTT
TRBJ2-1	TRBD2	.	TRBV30	CAWSWASGMYNEQFF	TGTGCCTGGAGTTGGGCTAGCGGGATGTACAATGAGCAGTTCTTC
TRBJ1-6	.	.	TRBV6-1	CASRLTGRSSPLHF	TGTGCCAGCAGATTGACAGGACGATCCTCACCCCTCCACTTT
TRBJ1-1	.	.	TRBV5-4	CASRLGGGRDTEAFF	TGTGCCAGCAGGTTGGGGGGAGGGAGGGACACTGAAGCTTTCTTT
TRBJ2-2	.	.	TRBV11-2	CASSLEVEGGELFF	TGTGCCAGCAGCTTAGAGGTTGAAGGCGGGGAGCTGTTTTTT
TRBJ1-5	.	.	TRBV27	CASSPRRQIRPQHF	TGTGCCAGCAGTCCCAGAAGACAGATTCGGCCCCAGCATTTT
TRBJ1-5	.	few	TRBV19	CASSTGDGYNQPQHF	TGTGCCAGTAGTACCGGGGACGGTTACAATCAGCCCCAGCATTTT
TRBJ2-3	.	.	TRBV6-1	CASSRTEKTDTQYF	TGTGCCAGCAGTAGGACGGAGAAAACAGATACGCAGTATTTT
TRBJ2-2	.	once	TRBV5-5	CASSVGGVSTGELFF	TGTGCCAGCAGCGTGGGAGGTGTTTCGACCGGGGAGCTGTTTTTT
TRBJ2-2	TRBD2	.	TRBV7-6	CASSLRDLAGANTGELFF	TGTGCCAGTAGCTTAAGGGACCTAGCGGGGGCGAACACCGGGGAGCTGTTTTTT
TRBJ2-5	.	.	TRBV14	CASSQEVFPGRLETQYF	TGTGCCAGCAGCCAAGAAGTATTTCCGGGGCGCCTGGAGACCCAGTACTTC
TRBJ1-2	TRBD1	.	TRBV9	CASSKAGTGTGGYTF	TGTGCCAGCTCCAAAGCCGGGACAGGGACGGGTGGCTACACCTTC
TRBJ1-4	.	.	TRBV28	CASSFHPGSRSEKLFF	TGTGCCAGCAGTTTCCACCCCGGGTCCAGGAGTGAAAAACTGTTTTTT
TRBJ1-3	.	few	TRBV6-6	CASSGQGNTIYF	TGTGCCAGCAGCGGACAGGGAAACACCATATATTTT
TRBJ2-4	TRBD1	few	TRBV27	CASSPGQGWVTAKNIQYF	TGTGCCAGCAGTCCTGGACAGGGGTGGGTTACGGCCAAAAACATTCAGTACTTC
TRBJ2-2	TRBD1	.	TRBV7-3	CASSWGTGVDTGELFF	TGTGCCAGCAGCTGGGGAACAGGGGTTGACACCGGGGAGCTGTTTTTT